This note documents a single T cell receptor beta chain sequence. What it recognizes is unknown. The sample originates from a study of cytomegalovirus exposure and HLA in healthy donors. The wider study: Unique TCRs numbering 75 million to 95 million, obtained from HLA-typed donors, made up an early data release. Study-wide results and caveats: Based on reports, TCR beta sequences accurately predicted HLA-A and HLA-B alleles for most subjects. After further analysis at a later stage, 16,951 TCR beta sequences were associated with HLA alleles at 0.05 false discovery rate. Apparent HLA restriction characterized most CMV-associated TCR beta chains in a later analysis.

Primers for the PCR totalled 60 Vbeta and 13 Jbeta. Using immunoSEQ multiplex PCR, the repertoire was profiled, and TCRdb retains in-frame clones only, with some absent. The top ten clones hold 1% of a sample with about 160,000 clones, roughly four fifths of them seen once. V was cut by 5 bases and J by 0 bases, with 16 bases left in between. There are 16 residues in the CDR3. In germline, CDR1 is SGHVS, CDR2 FQNEAQ. This receptor was taken from a woman aged 40 to 50 in good health and CMV-seronegative. The specimen was PBMCs. This chain connects TRBV7-8 to TRBJ1-2; possible D gene TRBD1, 6 bases. CDR3: CASSTRHRAPNYGYTF. Written as DNA, the CDR3 is TGTGCCAGCAGCACCCGACACAGGGCCCCTAACTATGGCTACACCTTC.